This T cell receptor beta chain was captured by sequencing in a study of CD8 T cells in ankylosing spondylitis. Study-wide points: There was reportedly significant enrichment of clones that were disease-linked in matched ankylosing spondylitis synovial fluid.

As regards this clonotype: The antigen is unknown.

The authors made TCR beta libraries by quantitative 5'-RACE with molecular barcodes. TCRdb ran MiXCR on the 5' RACE reads and lists one entry per CDR3 protein. The sample has approximately 150,000 distinct CDR3 sequences, 40% to 50% seen once. The germline V and J ends were trimmed by 6 bases and 0 bases, with 12 bases remaining between them. Germline loops: CDR1 MNHNS, CDR2 SASEGT. The CDR3 runs to 15 residues. Material: synovial fluid, either unsorted or a sorted T cell fraction (not recorded which). The chain employs TRBV6-1 and TRBJ2-1; the D is unclear. The sequence was obtained from a male donor with ankylosing spondylitis. The CDR3 reads CASRGYSSSYNEQFF. CDR3 DNA: TGTGCCAGCAGGGGCTACAGTAGCTCCTACAATGAGCAGTTCTTC.